Listed below are T cell receptor beta chains from one sample, sequenced in a study of T cell responses to AZD1222 COVID-19 vaccine. Assay: immunoSEQ multiplex PCR; the TCRdb copy retains only in-frame clones and omits some. This repertoire shows fewer than 250,000 clones, 85% to 95% found once; its top ten account for 1% to 1.5%. Here the sequenced sample was peripheral blood, taken on day 0 of AZD1222 vaccination. These receptors were obtained from an adult in good health. CDR3s include the opening cysteine and the closing phenylalanine or tryptophan. A D gene is named only where the DNA matches it firmly. Clone size is given for some rows only: seen once, a few or many times, or a class if the clone is expanded.

TRBD1 TRBJ2-3 - 14 TRBV6-4 CASSEGGATDTQYF TGTGCCAGCAGTGAAGGGGGCGCGACAGATACGCAGTATTTT
- TRBJ2-5 - 14 TRBV7-7 CASSLEVAQETQYF TGTGCCAGCAGCTTAGAAGTTGCCCAAGAGACCCAGTACTTC
- TRBJ1-1 - 13 TRBV19 CASSILPRTEAFF TGTGCCAGTAGTATCCTTCCCCGCACTGAAGCTTTCTTT
TRBD1 TRBJ1-1 - 13 TRBV6-5 CASTITGGTEAFF TGTGCCAGCACCATCACAGGGGGCACTGAAGCTTTCTTT
- TRBJ2-1 - 17 TRBV6-2/TRBV6-3 CASSYPGQVSSYNEQFF TGTGCCAGCAGTTACCCGGGACAAGTTAGCTCCTACAATGAGCAGTTCTTC
TRBD2 TRBJ2-5 - 18 TRBV4-1 CASSQGWVPAGGLETQYF TGCGCCAGCAGCCAAGGATGGGTGCCAGCGGGGGGTTTAGAGACCCAGTACTTC
- TRBJ2-5 few 15 TRBV5-4 CASSSPSSKQETQYF TGTGCCAGCAGCTCCCCCTCCAGTAAGCAAGAGACCCAGTACTTC
- TRBJ1-1 - 16 TRBV7-9 CASSLAAGVINTEAFF TGTGCCAGCAGCTTAGCGGCAGGGGTCATAAACACTGAAGCTTTCTTT
- TRBJ1-2 - 14 TRBV7-9 CASPEEGPVSGYTF TGTGCCAGCCCAGAGGAGGGCCCAGTGAGCGGCTACACCTTC
- TRBJ1-1 - 14 TRBV5-8 CASGLRTENTEAFF TGTGCCAGCGGCCTTCGGACGGAGAACACTGAAGCTTTCTTT
TRBD1 TRBJ2-5 - 15 TRBV19 CASSGTGVQQETQYF TGTGCCAGTAGCGGGACAGGGGTCCAACAAGAGACCCAGTACTTC
- TRBJ1-5 - 14 TRBV19 CASCPGWQNQPQHF TGTGCCAGTTGCCCCGGATGGCAAAATCAGCCCCAGCATTTT
- TRBJ2-3 - 14 TRBV12-5 CASGSRPVADTQYF TGTGCTAGTGGTTCCCGACCGGTTGCGGATACGCAGTATTTT
- TRBJ2-3 - 15 TRBV5-6 CASSLWSIKTDTQYF TGTGCCAGCAGCTTGTGGAGCATAAAGACAGATACGCAGTATTTT
- TRBJ2-1 - 13 TRBV12-3/TRBV12-4 CASSLAGVNEQFF TGTGCCAGCAGTTTGGCAGGGGTAAATGAGCAGTTCTTC
- TRBJ1-1 - 15 TRBV7-3 CASSFGIGLGREAFF TGTGCCAGCAGCTTCGGGATCGGACTGGGAAGAGAAGCTTTCTTT
- TRBJ2-7 - 14 TRBV5-4 CASSGDPVSYEQYF TGTGCCAGCAGCGGGGACCCAGTCTCCTACGAGCAGTACTTC
- TRBJ2-3 - 16 TRBV19 CASSSSSAASTDTQYF TGTGCCAGTAGTTCTTCTTCGGCTGCTAGCACAGATACGCAGTATTTT
TRBD1 TRBJ1-4 - 15 TRBV6-5 CASSLQGDGGEKLFF TGTGCCAGCAGTCTTCAGGGGGATGGCGGTGAAAAACTGTTTTTT
- TRBJ2-7 - 12 TRBV29-1 CSVEDVSYEQYF TGCAGCGTTGAAGATGTCAGCTACGAGCAGTACTTC
TRBD1 TRBJ1-2 - 13 TRBV10-3 CAITWGQAEGYTF TGTGCCATCACCTGGGGACAGGCTGAAGGCTACACCTTC
- TRBJ1-2 - 14 TRBV6-5 CASTERGSGYGYTF TGTGCCAGCACCGAGAGGGGCTCGGGCTATGGCTACACCTTC
- TRBJ2-1 - 12 TRBV24-1 CATSDIWAEQFF TGTGCCACCAGTGATATCTGGGCGGAGCAGTTCTTC
- TRBJ2-7 - 15 TRBV15 CATSRDYVGKDEQYF TGTGCCACCAGCAGAGATTACGTGGGGAAGGACGAGCAGTACTTC
- TRBJ1-2 - 14 TRBV3-1/TRBV3-2 CASSQLGQAWGYTF TGTGCCAGCAGCCAACTGGGACAAGCTTGGGGCTACACCTTC
TRBD1 TRBJ1-4 - 14 TRBV7-9 CASSEGAGIEKLFF TGTGCCAGCAGCGAGGGGGCAGGGATTGAAAAACTGTTTTTT
- TRBJ1-3 - 16 TRBV19 CASSDHLAGGGNTIYF TGTGCCAGTAGTGATCATTTGGCCGGCGGTGGAAACACCATATATTTT
- TRBJ2-2 - 17 TRBV27 CASSLYWGRANTGELFF TGTGCCAGCAGTTTATACTGGGGAAGGGCGAACACCGGGGAGCTGTTTTTT
- TRBJ1-5 - 14 TRBV5-1 CASSPGTRNQPQHF TGCGCCAGCAGCCCCGGGACAAGGAATCAGCCCCAGCATTTT
- TRBJ1-1 - 14 TRBV3-1/TRBV3-2 CASSMMHVNTEAFF TGTGCCAGCAGCATGATGCACGTTAACACTGAAGCTTTCTTT
- TRBJ2-1 - 14 TRBV5-1 CASSLSGSYNEQFF TGCGCCAGCAGCTTGTCAGGTTCCTACAATGAGCAGTTCTTC
- TRBJ2-5 - 17 TRBV15 CATSRELSGPDRETQYF TGTGCCACCAGCAGAGAACTTTCAGGTCCTGACAGGGAGACCCAGTACTTC
TRBD2 TRBJ2-5 - 17 TRBV24-1 CATSESGTSGVGETQYF TGTGCCACCAGTGAATCCGGGACTAGCGGTGTGGGAGAGACCCAGTACTTC
TRBD2 TRBJ2-1 once 15 TRBV7-9 CASSLVVAGDNEQFF TGTGCCAGCAGCTTAGTGGTAGCGGGGGACAATGAGCAGTTCTTC
TRBD1 TRBJ1-5 - 15 TRBV18 CASSQSTGAGQPQHF TGTGCCAGCTCACAAAGCACAGGGGCAGGTCAGCCCCAGCATTTT
TRBD1 TRBJ2-7 - 14 TRBV7-6 CASSTGQAAYEQYF TGTGCCAGCAGCACTGGACAGGCGGCTTACGAGCAGTACTTC
TRBD1 TRBJ1-6 - 15 TRBV28 CASSHGTALNSPLHF TGTGCCAGCAGCCACGGGACAGCCTTAAATTCACCCCTCCACTTT
- TRBJ1-4 - 12 TRBV6-5 CASSSINEKLFF TGTGCCAGCAGTTCTATTAATGAAAAACTGTTTTTT
TRBD2 TRBJ2-3 - 15 TRBV6-4 CASSPAGGRTDTQYF TGTGCCAGCAGTCCAGCGGGGGGGCGCACAGATACGCAGTATTTT
- TRBJ1-4 once 12 TRBV5-6 CASSLGMEKLFF TGTGCCAGCAGCTTAGGGATGGAAAAACTGTTTTTT
- TRBJ1-5 - 14 TRBV2 CASSDYRAGQPQHF TGTGCCAGCAGTGACTACAGGGCGGGTCAGCCCCAGCATTTT
- TRBJ1-1 - 13 TRBV28 CASSFGTNGEAFF TGTGCCAGCAGTTTCGGGACAAACGGTGAAGCTTTCTTT
TRBD1 TRBJ1-2 - 12 TRBV2 CASSGDRDGYTF TGTGCCAGCAGTGGGGACAGGGACGGCTACACCTTC
- TRBJ2-3 - 15 TRBV6-5 CASSYSGGQGDTQYF TGTGCCAGCAGTTACTCGGGGGGGCAAGGAGATACGCAGTATTTT
TRBD2 TRBJ2-1 once 19 TRBV5-1 CASSLVGLAGGSSYNEQFF TGCGCCAGCAGCTTGGTTGGACTAGCGGGGGGAAGCTCCTACAATGAGCAGTTCTTC
- TRBJ1-2 - 13 TRBV5-4 CASSLERHYGYTF TGTGCCAGCAGCTTGGAAAGACACTATGGCTACACCTTC
TRBD1 TRBJ2-5 - 14 TRBV7-9 CASSLVGGTETQYF TGTGCCAGCAGCCTAGTAGGGGGCACGGAGACCCAGTACTTC
- TRBJ1-2 - 14 TRBV7-2 CASSLYREGVQYTF TGTGCCAGCAGCTTATACAGGGAAGGGGTACAGTACACCTTC
- TRBJ2-7 - 14 TRBV9 CASSVQQWGSEQYF TGTGCCAGCAGCGTTCAGCAATGGGGCAGCGAGCAGTACTTC
TRBD2 TRBJ2-1 - 15 TRBV11-3 CASSPGTSGFNEQFF TGTGCCAGCAGCCCGGGGACTAGCGGATTTAATGAGCAGTTCTTC
- TRBJ1-1 - 13 TRBV4-1 CASSQDAPGEAFF TGCGCCAGCAGCCAAGACGCCCCAGGGGAGGCTTTCTTT
- TRBJ1-1 - 11 TRBV7-2 CASTRDTEAFF TGTGCCAGCACGAGGGATACTGAAGCTTTCTTT